The 4 T cell receptor beta chains given below trace back to one sample, sequenced in a study of T cells in Graves' hyperthyroidism and ophthalmopathy. RNA transcripts gave rise to amplified TCR beta CDR3 regions. The TCR CDR3 first-round RT-PCR relied on the HTBI primer set. TCRdb processed the multiplex PCR reads anew with MiXCR; each CDR3 protein has one entry. The sample shows over 400,000 distinct CDR3 sequences, roughly 15% of them seen only once. Sequences were obtained from blood. The receptors originated from a man between 18 and 29 years old with Graves' ophthalmopathy.

This clonotype was counted a few times. The chain carries TRBV10-3 and TRBJ2-7; possibly TRBD2 for D (5 bases). The ends were cut back, 6 bases at V and 0 bases at J, with 12 bases in the middle. Germline assignment: CDR1 ENHRY and CDR2 SYGVKD. The CDR3 has 14 amino acids. The CDR3 protein is CAIRAGPSSYEQYF. CDR3 coding DNA: TGTGCCATCAGGGCGGGTCCTAGCTCCTACGAGCAGTACTTC.

This clonotype has a count of ten or more. The chain is built from TRBV7-9 and TRBJ1-1; D is undetermined. V lost 2 bases, J lost 1 base, and 11 bases lay in between. The length of the CDR3 is 15 residues. Germline V gene lookup returns CDR1 SEHNR and CDR2 FQNEAQ (reference sequence). CDR3 DNA: TGTGCCAGCAGCTTATATTCCGGACGGAACACTGAAGCTTTCTTT. This encodes CASSLYSGRNTEAFF.

Regarding this clonotype: This may be a read error, as it is one base from a much larger clone. This chain joins TRBV6-1 and TRBJ2-4; 8 bases are shared with TRBD1. This CDR3 comprises 17 residues. The germline V gene encodes CDR1 MNHNS and CDR2 SASEGT. CDR3 DNA sequence: TGTGCCAGCAGTGATCCCAGGACAGGGCCCGCCAAAAACACTCAGTACTTC. It codes for CASSDPRTGPAKNTQYF.

J is TRBJ1-1 and V is TRBV6-5; D gene ambiguous. The V gene lost 4 bases and the J gene lost 4 bases, with 13 bases spanning the gap. The CDR3 is made up of 14 amino acids. Germline lookup yields CDR1 MNHEY and CDR2 SVGAGI. CDR3 amino acids: CASSSEGPRTEAFF. CDR3 sequence (DNA): TGTGCCAGCAGTTCCGAGGGTCCCCGCACTGAAGCTTTCTTT.